The sequence of this T cell receptor (beta chain) was determined in a study of shared clonotypes between healthy human individuals. The study's findings and limits: Researchers found naive subsets generally carried larger estimated richness than memory subsets.

Profiling relied on immunoSEQ multiplex PCR, and the TCRdb table lists in-frame clones only, not all of them. The data contain over 850,000 clones, roughly 74% of them singletons. There are a few counts of this clone. What it recognizes is unknown. This CDR3 region has 12 residues. The V gene lost 1 base and the J gene lost 14 bases, with 11 bases spanning the gap. The germline CDR1 and CDR2 sequences are SEHNR and FQNEAQ (reference sequence). This clonotype was sampled from a man aged 18 to 30 in good health. Some clones in this sample may be carry-over from other donors' samples. Sequencing was carried out using memory CD4+ T cells from PBMCs. Subset described: CD45RA-negative fraction. V gene TRBV7-9 combines with J gene TRBJ1-4; D is possibly TRBD1 (5 bases). CDR3 nucleotide sequence: TGTGCCAGCAGCTTAGTACTGACAGTTCTGTTTTTT. This translates into CASSLVLTVLFF.